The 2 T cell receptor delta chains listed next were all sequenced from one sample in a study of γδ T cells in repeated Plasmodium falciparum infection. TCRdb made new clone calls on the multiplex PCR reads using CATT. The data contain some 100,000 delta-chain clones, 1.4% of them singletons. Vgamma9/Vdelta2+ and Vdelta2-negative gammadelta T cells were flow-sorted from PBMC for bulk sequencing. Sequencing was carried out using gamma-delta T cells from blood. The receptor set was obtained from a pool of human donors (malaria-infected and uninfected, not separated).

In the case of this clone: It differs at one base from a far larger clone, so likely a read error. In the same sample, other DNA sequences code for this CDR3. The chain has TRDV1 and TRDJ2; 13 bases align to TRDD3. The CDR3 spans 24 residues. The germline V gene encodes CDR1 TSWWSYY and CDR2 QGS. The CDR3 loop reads CALGESITFPPFTGGYAGAAQLFF. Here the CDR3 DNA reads TGTGCTCTTGGGGAATCGATAACCTTCCCACCTTTTACTGGGGGATACGCGGGAGCAGCACAACTCTTCTTC.

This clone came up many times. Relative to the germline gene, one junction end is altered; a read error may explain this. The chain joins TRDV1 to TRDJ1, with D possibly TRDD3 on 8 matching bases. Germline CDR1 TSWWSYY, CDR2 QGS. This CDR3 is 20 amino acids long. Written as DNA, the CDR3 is TGTGCTCCTGGGGCGCCCTTCCTCCAACTGGGGGCGATACCCACCGATAAACTCATCTTT. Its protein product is CAPGAPFLQLGAIPTDKLIF.